A single sample is the source of the 20 T cell receptor beta chains below, sequenced in a study of cytomegalovirus exposure and HLA in healthy donors (dated by TCRdb to 2017 to 2019). Receptor libraries were prepared by the immunoSEQ multiplex PCR assay. TCRdb limited this immuneACCESS table to in-frame rearrangements with V and J called. A share of clones is missing; checked studies link under half to unresolved V genes, and the rest is unexplained. For this sample the table gives about 240,000 clones, of which around 87% were detected only once. 1.2% of the sample lies in the top ten. Sequencing was done on a sample of PBMCs. The receptors were gathered from a woman in her 30s in good health and CMV-seropositive.

The V call is TRBV4-1, the J call TRBJ2-2; D unresolved. The V gene lost 2 bases and the J gene lost 2 bases, with 6 bases spanning the gap. There are 14 residues in the CDR3. Germline assignment: CDR1 MGHRA and CDR2 YSYEKL. This chain's CDR3 is CASSQSLNTGELFF. The DNA for the CDR3 is TGCGCCAGCAGCCAAAGCCTTAACACCGGGGAGCTGTTTTTT.

This chain joins TRBV11-3 and TRBJ2-2, with 8 bases identical to TRBD2. V shed 5 bases and J 6 bases; nucleotides not matched to a gene: 8. The CDR3 runs to 15 residues. Germline assignment: CDR1 SGHNT and CDR2 YENEEA. In nucleotides, the CDR3 is TGTGCCAGCAGCCCACTAGCGGCGGGGGCCGGGGAGCTGTTTTTT. Translation gives CASSPLAAGAGELFF. The complete variable domain, with remaining parts taken from reference TRBV11-3 and TRBJ2-2, reads EAGVVQSPRYKIIEKKQPVAFWCNPISGHNTLYWYLQNLGQGPELLIRYENEEAVDDSQLPKDRFSAERLKGVDSTLKIQPAELGDSAVYLCASSPLAAGAGELFFGEGSRLTVL.

The V and J genes are TRBV6-6 and TRBJ1-1; tentatively, D is TRBD1 (5 bases). The V end lost 4 bases, the J end lost 2 bases, and 14 bases lay between the germline ends. The CDR3 runs 15 residues. The germline V gene has CDR1 MNHNY and CDR2 SVGAGI (reference sequence). The CDR3 loop reads CASSSPDRVNTEAFF. The CDR3, as DNA: TGTGCCAGCAGTTCTCCTGACAGAGTTAACACTGAAGCTTTCTTT.

Only a few counts were recorded for this clone. The chain couples TRBV10-2 to TRBJ1-1; 9 bases map to TRBD1. This CDR3 comprises 14 residues. V shed 4 bases and J 1 base; nucleotides not matched to a gene: 1. Germline CDR1 is WSHSY and CDR2 is SAAADI. The CDR3 coding sequence is TGCGCCAGCAGTGGACAGGGGGAGAACACTGAAGCTTTCTTT. This encodes CASSGQGENTEAFF.

The rearrangement joins TRBV30 to TRBJ1-3, with unresolved D. The CDR3 has 14 amino acids. Looked up from germline, CDR1 is GTSNPN and CDR2 is SVGIG (reference sequence). Trimming stripped 0 bases from V and 4 bases from J, with 10 bases between. In nucleotides, the CDR3 is TGTGCCTGGAGTGTACTCCAGAGGGGAAACACCATATATTTT. This gives the protein CAWSVLQRGNTIYF.

The chain recombines TRBV5-1 with TRBJ2-7; 8 bases align to TRBD2. Germline V gene sequence: CDR1 SGHRS, CDR2 YFSETQ. This CDR3 has 16 amino acids. The V gene end was trimmed by 2 bases and the J gene end by 4 bases; junction bases not matched to a gene: 11. CDR3 sequence: CASSLETGTSVYEQYF. In DNA form, the CDR3 reads TGCGCCAGCAGCTTAGAAACCGGGACTAGTGTTTACGAGCAGTACTTC.

The J gene is TRBJ2-1, the V gene TRBV4-2; TRBD1 matches at 9 bases. V lost 1 base and J lost 7; bases outside the gene matches: 8. The CDR3 loop spans 16 amino acids. Germline CDR1 is LGHNA and CDR2 is YNFKEQ. CDR3 nucleotide sequence: TGTGCCAGCAGCCAAGTTAGGACAGGGGTAAAGAATGAGCAGTTCTTC. Protein product: CASSQVRTGVKNEQFF.

The J gene is TRBJ1-2, the V gene TRBV6-5; D perhaps matches TRBD1 (5 bases). The CDR3 is made up of 14 amino acids. V gave up 8 bases and J gave up 3 bases, with 16 bases separating them. From germline, CDR1 is MNHEY and CDR2 SVGAGI. As DNA, the CDR3 is TGTGCCAGCGGACGGGGGAGGAATGACTATGGCTACACCTTC. Its translation: CASGRGRNDYGYTF.

The chain carries TRBV18 and TRBJ2-7, with 9 bases lining up with TRBD2. V shed 3 bases and J 0 bases; nucleotides not matched to a gene: 12. This CDR3 is 18 amino acids long. Germline loops: CDR1 KGHSH, CDR2 LQKENI. CDR3 protein: CASSPTTDSGSDSYEQYF. The CDR3 coding sequence is TGTGCCAGCTCACCGACGACCGATAGCGGGAGCGACTCCTACGAGCAGTACTTC.

The chain recombines TRBV21-1 with TRBJ1-4; the tabulated D call, TRBD1, remains unverified against the DNA. TRBV21-1 is deemed a pseudogene. The CDR3 runs 16 residues. Written as DNA, the CDR3 is TGTGCCAGCAGTCGAGGGACATCGCCGTTCGGTGAAAAACTGTTTTTT. It yields the protein CASSRGTSPFGEKLFF.

This clone was found a few times. This chain connects TRBV30 to TRBJ2-5; 10 bases are shared with TRBD1. The length of the CDR3 is 16 residues. V trimming: 2 bases; J trimming: 2 bases; junction bases outside the gene matches: 8. Germline-derived CDR1 and CDR2 are GTSNPN and SVGIG (reference sequence). CDR3 in amino acids: CAWSIRTGGSQETQYF. CDR3 sequence (DNA): TGTGCCTGGAGTATCCGGACAGGGGGTTCGCAAGAGACCCAGTACTTC.

CDR3: CASSLQVTAGELFF. As DNA, the CDR3 is TGTGCCAGCAGCTTGCAGGTGACGGCCGGGGAGCTGTTTTTT. This rearrangement joins TRBV11-2 to TRBJ2-2; D is ambiguous. CDR1 is SGHAT, CDR2 FQNNGV, per germline. V lost 3 bases to trimming and J lost 6 bases, with 11 bases between them. The CDR3 is made up of 14 amino acids.

The CDR3 coding sequence is TGCGCCAGCAGCAGACCAGGACAGTACTACGAGCAGTACTTC. This encodes CASSRPGQYYEQYF. The chain couples TRBV5-1 to TRBJ2-7, with D perhaps matching TRBD1 (6 bases). The CDR3 runs 14 residues. Germline V lookup: CDR1 SGHRS, CDR2 YFSETQ. Trimming shortened V by 4 bases and J by 3 bases, and 14 bases separated the two germline ends.

The chain recombines TRBV7-9 with TRBJ2-7, with D possibly being TRBD1 (6 bases). The CDR3 is 14 amino acids. Trimming took off 5 bases at V and 3 bases at J, with 14 bases between the two ends. The germline gives CDR1 SEHNR, CDR2 FQNEAQ (reference sequence). The CDR3 DNA sequence: TGTGCCAGCAGCCTCCGGGACAAGGACTACGAGCAGTACTTC. Protein sequence: CASSLRDKDYEQYF.

This chain links TRBV5-6 with TRBJ2-7, with D uncertain. The germline V gene encodes CDR1 SGHDT and CDR2 YYEEEE. Deletions cut 0 bases from V and 5 bases from J, with 6 bases between. This CDR3 contains 12 residues. Here the CDR3 reads CASSLVADEQYF. The DNA of the CDR3 is TGTGCCAGCAGCTTGGTTGCGGACGAGCAGTACTTC.

The CDR3 DNA follows: TGTGCCAGCTCACAAGCCACCGGGAGAGGGTACGAGCAGTACTTC. Its protein product is CASSQATGRGYEQYF. This sequence joins TRBV18 and TRBJ2-7; weak D call: TRBD2 (6 bases). CDR1 KGHSH and CDR2 LQKENI come from the germline V gene. Trimming removed 4 bases from V and 4 bases from J, with 17 bases in between. The CDR3 runs 15 residues.

The genes are TRBV11-2 and TRBJ2-3; 13 bases align to TRBD2. The CDR3 spans 16 residues. Trimming removed 5 bases from V and 5 bases from J; junction bases left unmatched: 7. CDR1 and CDR2 from the germline V gene are SGHAT and FQNNGV. The CDR3 sequence is CASSVGTSGIEDTQYF. CDR3 DNA: TGTGCCAGCAGCGTAGGGACTAGCGGGATTGAAGATACGCAGTATTTT.

The chain is built from TRBV6-1 and TRBJ1-2; D might be TRBD1 (6 bases). CDR3 length: 13 residues. Trimming took off 5 bases at V and 2 bases at J, with 9 bases between the two ends. The germline V gene encodes CDR1 MNHNS and CDR2 SASEGT. CDR3: CASSKDRNYGYTF. DNA for the CDR3: TGTGCCAGCAGTAAAGACAGGAACTATGGCTACACCTTC.

The count of this clone is one. V gene TRBV7-8 combines with J gene TRBJ1-2; perhaps TRBD1 as D (6 bases). The CDR3 spans 13 residues. Germline lookup yields CDR1 SGHVS and CDR2 FQNEAQ. The V and J ends lost 5 bases and 6 bases respectively, with 13 bases between them. In DNA, the CDR3 is TGTGCCAGCAGCGGGCGGACAGCTAATGGCTACACCTTC. Protein sequence: CASSGRTANGYTF.

The J gene is TRBJ2-2, the V gene TRBV9, with D perhaps TRBD1 (6 bases). This CDR3 contains 16 residues. Germline CDR1 reads SGDLS; CDR2 reads YYNGEE. V was trimmed by 4 bases and J by 2 bases, leaving 15 bases between them. This CDR3 reads CASSPLKGGNTGELFF. The CDR3 bases are TGTGCCAGCAGCCCACTAAAAGGGGGTAACACCGGGGAGCTGTTTTTT.